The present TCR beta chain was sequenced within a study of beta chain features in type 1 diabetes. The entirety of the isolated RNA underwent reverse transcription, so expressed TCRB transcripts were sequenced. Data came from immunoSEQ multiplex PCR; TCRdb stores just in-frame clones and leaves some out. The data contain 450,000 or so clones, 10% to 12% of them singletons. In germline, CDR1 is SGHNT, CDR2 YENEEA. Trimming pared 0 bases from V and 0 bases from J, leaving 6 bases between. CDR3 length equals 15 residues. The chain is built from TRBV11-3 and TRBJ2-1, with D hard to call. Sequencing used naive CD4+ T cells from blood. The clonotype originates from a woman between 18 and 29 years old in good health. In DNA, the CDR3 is TGTGCCAGCAGCTTAGATGCAAGCTCCTACAATGAGCAGTTCTTC. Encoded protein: CASSLDASSYNEQFF. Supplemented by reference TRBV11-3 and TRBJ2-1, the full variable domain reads EAGVVQSPRYKIIEKKQPVAFWCNPISGHNTLYWYLQNLGQGPELLIRYENEEAVDDSQLPKDRFSAERLKGVDSTLKIQPAELGDSAVYLCASSLDASSYNEQFFGPGTRLTVL.